This TCR beta chain was identified during a study of cytomegalovirus exposure and HLA in healthy donors. Regarding the study as a whole: Cytomegalovirus-associated TCR beta chains were listed, numbering more than 150. Many donors carried some public TCRs, although rarity characterized most TCR sequences. The finding came from a later analysis; first-cohort TCR clusters tended to co-occur in the approximately 120 validation repertoires.

Produced via immunoSEQ multiplex PCR; TCRdb's table is partial and in-frame only. This sample yields 65,000 to 95,000 clones, of which around 95% are seen a single time; approximately 3.3% belongs to the top ten. The donors were in the roughly 130-subject validation cohort, distinct from the approximately 670-subject first cohort. Comments on this clone: The antigen remains unidentified.

This receptor was identified in a man younger than 35 in good health and CMV-seronegative. The sequenced sample was PBMCs.

The CDR3 reads CASGDQGHTNEKLFF. CDR3 in DNA: TGTGCCAGCGGAGACCAGGGACATACTAATGAAAAACTGTTTTTT. The chain has TRBV6-1 and TRBJ1-4; weak D call: TRBD1 (6 bases). In germline, CDR1 is MNHNS, CDR2 SASEGT. Trimming shortened V by 8 bases and J by 2 bases, and 15 bases separated the two germline ends. The CDR3 contains 15 residues.